The 12 T cell receptor beta chains given below trace back to one sample, sequenced in a study of T cell changes during pregnancy in multiple sclerosis. Libraries were prepared by immunoSEQ multiplex PCR; TCRdb keeps only in-frame clonotypes and omits some of them. The profile shows 8,500 to 13,000 clones, roughly 89% of them singletons. Sequenced here: CD8+ T cells from peripheral blood mononuclear cells, sampled in the first trimester of pregnancy. The receptors derive from a female donor in good health, enrolled as a control in a pregnancy study.

The chain carries TRBV9 and TRBJ1-5; D is undetermined. This CDR3 has 13 amino acids. The V gene lost 0 bases and the J gene lost 7 bases, with 8 bases spanning the gap. CDR1 and CDR2 from the germline V gene are SGDLS and YYNGEE. The CDR3 here is CASSVAGEQPQHF. DNA of the CDR3: TGTGCCAGCAGCGTAGCTGGGGAGCAGCCCCAGCATTTT.

The CDR3 loop reads CASSLSSEYGYTF. In DNA, the CDR3 is TGTGCCAGCAGTTTATCTTCGGAGTATGGCTACACCTTC. This chain uses TRBV27 with TRBJ1-2; no clear D gene. Looked up from germline, CDR1 is MNHEY and CDR2 is SMNVEV (reference sequence). The CDR3 consists of 13 residues. Trimming removed 0 bases at V and 5 bases at J, with 7 bases between.

The chain employs TRBV19 and TRBJ2-7; 8 nucleotides match TRBD2. The CDR3 loop spans 15 amino acids. Germline loops: CDR1 LNHDA, CDR2 SQIVND (reference sequence). V gave up 9 bases and J gave up 2 bases; unmatched junction bases: 12. The DNA for the CDR3 is TGTGCCAGCGGCTACGGGGCGGGGGGTACCTACGAGCAGTACTTC. It codes for CASGYGAGGTYEQYF. Variable domain in full (rest from reference TRBV19 and TRBJ2-7): DGGITQSPKYLFRKEGQNVTLSCEQNLNHDAMYWYRQDPGQGLRLIYYSQIVNDFQKGDIAEGYSVSREKKESFPLTVTSAQKNPTAFYLCASGYGAGGTYEQYFGPGTRLTVT.

Only one count was recorded for this clone. This chain uses TRBV4-3 with TRBJ2-1; D remains unclear. V was cut by 0 bases and J by 1 base, with 10 bases left in between. The germline V gene encodes CDR1 LGHNA and CDR2 YSLEER. The length of the CDR3 is 16 residues. The CDR3 region is CASSQDFSSSYNEQFF. CDR3 DNA: TGCGCCAGCAGCCAAGATTTCTCCTCTTCCTACAATGAGCAGTTCTTC.

The V and J genes are TRBV9 and TRBJ2-3; D is possibly TRBD1 (5 bases). The V end was cut by 3 bases, the J end by 7 bases, with 15 bases between. The length of the CDR3 is 14 residues. CDR1 and CDR2 (germline): SGDLS, YYNGEE. The CDR3 sequence: CASSEGRFPYTQYF. The CDR3 DNA reads as TGTGCCAGCAGCGAGGGGCGCTTCCCCTATACGCAGTATTTT.

This sequence joins TRBV11-3 and TRBJ2-1; 7 positions agree with TRBD1. V trimming: 5 bases; J trimming: 0 bases; junction bases outside the gene matches: 10. The V gene's germline CDR1 is SGHNT and CDR2 YENEEA. The CDR3 loop spans 17 amino acids. CDR3 DNA sequence: TGTGCCAGCAGCCTCCGACAGGGTCCGGCCTCCTACAATGAGCAGTTCTTC. Translating gives CASSLRQGPASYNEQFF.

The chain employs TRBV4-3 and TRBJ2-1, with TRBD2 matching over 10 bases. J gave up 1 base and V 0 bases, and 3 bases lay outside the gene matches. The CDR3 covers 17 residues. The V gene's germline CDR1 is LGHNA and CDR2 YSLEER. The CDR3 DNA reads TGCGCCAGCAGCCAAGATACTAGCGGGGTATCCTACAATGAGCAGTTCTTC. Its translation: CASSQDTSGVSYNEQFF.

The chain links TRBV9 to TRBJ2-1, with D perhaps TRBD2 (6 bases). Germline CDR1 and CDR2: SGDLS and YYNGEE. This CDR3 has 18 residues. V was trimmed by 1 base and J by 4 bases, leaving 21 bases between them. CDR3 loop: CASSVRPMDGGSYNEQFF. In nucleotides, the CDR3 is TGTGCCAGCAGCGTAAGGCCCATGGACGGGGGTAGTTACAATGAGCAGTTCTTC.

This chain joins TRBV27 and TRBJ1-1; 7 bases agree with TRBD1. CDR1 and CDR2 from the germline V gene are MNHEY and SMNVEV (reference sequence). This CDR3 contains 15 residues. J was trimmed by 8 bases and V by 6 bases; bases with no gene match: 15. The CDR3 is CASSPSTGLSSEAFF. CDR3 in DNA: TGTGCCAGCAGCCCTTCGACAGGGTTGAGTTCCGAAGCTTTCTTT.

This clone was counted once. J is TRBJ2-1 and V is TRBV19, with D perhaps TRBD2 (7 bases). Germline V gives CDR1 LNHDA, CDR2 SQIVND (reference sequence). Trimming shortened V by 10 bases and J by 6 bases, and 22 bases separated the two germline ends. This CDR3 has 15 amino acids. The CDR3 protein is CATLPSRGGFNEQFF. The CDR3 DNA is TGTGCCACCCTCCCTTCGAGGGGGGGCTTCAATGAGCAGTTCTTC.

This clone appeared once. This chain joins TRBV30 and TRBJ1-2; TRBD1 aligns across 10 bases. Germline CDR1 GTSNPN, CDR2 SVGIG (reference sequence). Trimming took 5 bases from V and 6 from J; bases not matched to a gene: 6. The CDR3 runs 13 residues. CDR3 amino acids: CAWVPGQGDGYTF. Written as DNA, the CDR3 is TGTGCCTGGGTACCCGGACAGGGGGATGGCTACACCTTC.

The chain couples TRBV5-6 to TRBJ2-7, with unresolved D. The CDR3 sequence is 13 residues long. Deletions cut 4 bases from V and 0 bases from J, with 8 bases between. Looked up from germline, CDR1 is SGHDT and CDR2 is YYEEEE. The CDR3 region has the DNA TGTGCCAGCAGCGACACGTTCTCCTACGAGCAGTACTTC. Encoded protein: CASSDTFSYEQYF. The full variable domain, with the rest looked up from reference TRBV5-6 and TRBJ2-7, is DAGVTQSPTHLIKTRGQQVTLRCSPKSGHDTVSWYQQALGQGPQFIFQYYEEEERQRGNFPDRFSGHQFPNYSSELNVNALLLGDSALYLCASSDTFSYEQYFGPGTRLTVT.